A single sample is the source of the 18 T cell receptor beta chains below, sequenced in a study of T cells in localized non-small cell lung cancer. Profiling relied on immunoSEQ multiplex PCR, and the TCRdb table lists in-frame clones only, not all of them. The sample has more than 8,000 clones; roughly 88% are singletons. The specimen was peripheral blood, collected before any cancer treatment. These receptors came from a male donor older than 55 with stage III squamous cell lung carcinoma.

The chain joins TRBV4-1 to TRBJ2-7; 9 nucleotides align to TRBD1. Germline V gives CDR1 MGHRA, CDR2 YSYEKL. This CDR3 has 16 amino acids. V shed 3 bases, J shed 3 bases, and the junction held 9 bases outside the gene matches. Here the CDR3 reads CASSQVPGQGFYEQYF. The CDR3 DNA sequence: TGCGCCAGCAGCCAGGTCCCGGGACAGGGCTTCTACGAGCAGTACTTC.

This chain links TRBV11-2 with TRBJ2-2; D is perhaps TRBD1 (5 bases). The germline V gene has CDR1 SGHAT and CDR2 FQNNGV. Trimming left V 1 base short and J 4 bases short, with 13 bases between. This CDR3 spans 16 amino acids. CDR3 sequence (DNA): TGTGCCAGCAGCTTAGTCGCAGGGTCGGGCACCGGGGAGCTGTTTTTT. Amino acid sequence: CASSLVAGSGTGELFF.

The chain uses TRBV7-8 and TRBJ1-3, with a possible D match to TRBD1 (6 bases). The CDR3 totals 15 residues. V lost 5 bases and J lost 3, with 14 bases in between. Germline loops: CDR1 SGHVS, CDR2 FQNEAQ. This CDR3 is CASSHLQGDGNTIYF. Here the CDR3 DNA reads TGTGCCAGCAGCCACTTACAGGGTGATGGAAACACCATATATTTT.

The chain carries TRBV11-1 and TRBJ1-6; 7 positions agree with TRBD1. The CDR3 is 14 amino acids. The germline CDR1 and CDR2 sequences are SGHAT and FQDESV (reference sequence). The V gene end was trimmed by 5 bases and the J gene end by 5 bases; junction bases not matched to a gene: 3. Here the CDR3 DNA reads TGTGCCAGCAGCCGGACAGGAAATAATTCACCCCTCCACTTT. Translating gives CASSRTGNNSPLHF.

The J gene is TRBJ2-3, the V gene TRBV5-8; D call uncertain. CDR3 length: 13 residues. The V gene lost 0 bases and the J gene lost 6 bases, with 8 bases spanning the gap. CDR1 is SGHTS and CDR2 is YDEGEE in the germline V gene. The chain's CDR3 is CASSLGPGDTQYF. The DNA of the CDR3 is TGTGCCAGCAGCTTGGGGCCTGGGGATACGCAGTATTTT.

This chain links TRBV13 with TRBJ2-6, with a weak D call TRBD1 (6 bases). V lost 1 base and J 0 bases, leaving 16 bases between the germline ends. The CDR3 totals 19 residues. CDR1 PRHDT and CDR2 FYEKMQ come from the germline V gene (reference sequence). The CDR3: CASSLAKDSWYSGANVLTF. CDR3 DNA sequence: TGTGCCAGCAGCTTAGCGAAGGACAGCTGGTACTCTGGGGCCAACGTCCTGACTTTC. Combining the CDR3 with reference TRBV13 and TRBJ2-6 gives the whole variable domain AAGVIQSPRHLIKEKRETATLKCYPIPRHDTVYWYQQGPGQDPQFLISFYEKMQSDKGSIPDRFSAQQFSDYHSELNMSSLELGDSALYFCASSLAKDSWYSGANVLTFGAGSRLTVL.

J is TRBJ1-1 and V is TRBV28; D remains unclear. Deletions cut 5 bases from V and 0 bases from J, with 10 bases between. The germline gives CDR1 MDHEN, CDR2 SYDVKM. The CDR3 is 14 residues long. The CDR3 reads CASSPSRMNTEAFF. The CDR3 DNA follows: TGTGCCAGCAGTCCTAGTCGCATGAACACTGAAGCTTTCTTT.

V is TRBV6-6 and J is TRBJ1-1, with no clear D. Germline loops: CDR1 MNHNY, CDR2 SVGAGI (reference sequence). Trimming removed 2 bases at V and 7 bases at J, with 2 bases between. The CDR3 is 10 amino acids. As DNA, the CDR3 is TGTGCCAGCAGTTACGGTGAAGCTTTCTTT. Translating it yields CASSYGEAFF.

The chain joins TRBV4-2 to TRBJ2-2; possible D gene TRBD2, 5 bases. Per the germline V gene, CDR1 is LGHNA and CDR2 is YNFKEQ. Trimming pared 3 bases from V and 5 bases from J, leaving 16 bases between. CDR3 size: 16 residues. CDR3 sequence (DNA): TGTGCCAGCAGCCATGCCGGGATGTCGGCGACCGGGGAGCTGTTTTTT. The encoded protein is CASSHAGMSATGELFF.

The rearrangement uses TRBV30 and TRBJ1-1; D not resolved. The ends were cut back, 2 bases at V and 5 bases at J, with 9 bases in the middle. Germline lookup yields CDR1 GTSNPN and CDR2 SVGIG (reference sequence). This CDR3 is 12 amino acids long. The CDR3 loop reads CAWSSQRTEAFF. The CDR3, as DNA: TGTGCCTGGAGTTCTCAGAGAACTGAAGCTTTCTTT.

J is TRBJ2-3 and V is TRBV28, with 7 bases lining up with TRBD1. The germline V gene encodes CDR1 MDHEN and CDR2 SYDVKM. The CDR3 totals 12 residues. Losses at the gene ends were 7 bases for V and 11 bases for J; bases not matched to a gene: 9. The CDR3 loop reads CASTNERGQQYF. The CDR3 DNA reads TGTGCCAGCACAAACGAGAGGGGGCAGCAGTATTTT.

The V gene is TRBV6-6, the J gene TRBJ1-6; D is unresolved. The CDR3 is 15 residues long. The germline V gene has CDR1 MNHNY and CDR2 SVGAGI (reference sequence). Trimming removed 5 bases from V and 10 bases from J, with 18 bases in between. CDR3 nucleotide sequence: TGTGCCAGCAGTAAGGACCGCGGCCCTATGTCACCCCTCCACTTT. Translated, it gives CASSKDRGPMSPLHF.

The gene calls are TRBV5-6 and TRBJ1-6; D is unclear. Germline values: CDR1 SGHDT, CDR2 YYEEEE. The V gene lost 2 bases and the J gene lost 11 bases, with 17 bases spanning the gap. The length of the CDR3 is 15 residues. The CDR3, as DNA: TGTGCCAGCAGCTTAAAGGACCCATTGCGGGCACCCCTCCACTTT. It codes for CASSLKDPLRAPLHF.

The V gene is TRBV5-1, the J gene TRBJ2-2; no firm D call. The length of the CDR3 is 13 residues. Germline V gene sequence: CDR1 SGHRS, CDR2 YFSETQ. Deletions cut 2 bases from V and 5 bases from J, with 7 bases between. The CDR3 region is CASSLVGTGELFF. CDR3 DNA sequence: TGCGCCAGCAGCTTAGTAGGGACCGGGGAGCTGTTTTTT.

The rearrangement links TRBV18 to TRBJ2-3; unclear D gene. Germline V CDR1 and CDR2: KGHSH, LQKENI. With 0 bases removed from V and 0 bases from J, the gap between germline ends came to 7 bases. There are 15 residues in the CDR3. Here the CDR3 reads CASSPPGGSTDTQYF. CDR3 nucleotide sequence: TGTGCCAGCTCACCACCGGGCGGAAGCACAGATACGCAGTATTTT.

The gene calls are TRBV19 and TRBJ1-1; D remains unclear. Per the germline V gene, CDR1 is LNHDA and CDR2 is SQIVND (reference sequence). The CDR3 runs 12 residues. Deletions cut 8 bases from V and 1 base from J, with 8 bases between. CDR3 amino acids: CASFSQNTEAFF. The CDR3 bases are TGTGCCAGTTTCAGTCAGAACACTGAAGCTTTCTTT.

The genes are TRBV7-2 and TRBJ2-7; no reliable D call. The V and J ends lost 6 bases and 5 bases respectively, with 8 bases between them. Germline CDR1 and CDR2: SGHTA and FQGNSA. The CDR3 has 11 amino acids. The CDR3 loop is CASRVEDEQYF. In DNA, the CDR3 is TGTGCCAGCAGAGTCGAGGACGAGCAGTACTTC.

The chain combines TRBV19 with TRBJ1-4, with D tentatively TRBD1 (6 bases). The germline V and J ends were trimmed by 3 bases and 7 bases, with 18 bases remaining between them. Germline loops: CDR1 LNHDA, CDR2 SQIVND (reference sequence). The CDR3 spans 16 residues. CDR3 region: CASSIGGAGVAEKLFF. CDR3 nucleotides: TGTGCCAGTAGTATCGGGGGCGCAGGGGTCGCTGAAAAACTGTTTTTT. Full variable domain (missing parts from reference TRBV19 and TRBJ1-4): DGGITQSPKYLFRKEGQNVTLSCEQNLNHDAMYWYRQDPGQGLRLIYYSQIVNDFQKGDIAEGYSVSREKKESFPLTVTSAQKNPTAFYLCASSIGGAGVAEKLFFGSGTQLSVL.